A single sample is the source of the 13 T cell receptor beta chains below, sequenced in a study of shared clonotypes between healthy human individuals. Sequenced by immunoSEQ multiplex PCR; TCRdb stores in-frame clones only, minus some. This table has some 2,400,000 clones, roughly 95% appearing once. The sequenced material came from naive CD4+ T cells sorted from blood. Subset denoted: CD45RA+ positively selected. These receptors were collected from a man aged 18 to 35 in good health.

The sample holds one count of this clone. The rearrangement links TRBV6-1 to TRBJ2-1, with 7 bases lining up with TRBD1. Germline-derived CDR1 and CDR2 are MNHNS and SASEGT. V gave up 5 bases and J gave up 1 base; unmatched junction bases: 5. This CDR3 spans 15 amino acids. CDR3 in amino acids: CASSLATGSYNEQFF. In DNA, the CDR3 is TGTGCCAGCAGTTTGGCGACAGGGTCCTACAATGAGCAGTTCTTC.

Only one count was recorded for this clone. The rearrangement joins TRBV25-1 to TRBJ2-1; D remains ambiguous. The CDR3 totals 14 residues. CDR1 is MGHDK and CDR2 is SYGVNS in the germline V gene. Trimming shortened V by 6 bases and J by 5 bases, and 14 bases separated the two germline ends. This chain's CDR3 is CASSSALFNNEQFF. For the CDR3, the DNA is TGTGCCAGCAGCTCGGCACTGTTTAACAATGAGCAGTTCTTC.

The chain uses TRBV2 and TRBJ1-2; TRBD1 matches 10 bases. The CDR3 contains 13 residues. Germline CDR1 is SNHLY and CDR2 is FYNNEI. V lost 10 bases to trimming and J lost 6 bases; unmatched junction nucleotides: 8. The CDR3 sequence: CATEGQGKDGYTF. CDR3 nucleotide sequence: TGTGCCACCGAGGGACAGGGGAAGGATGGCTACACCTTC.

The CDR3 DNA follows: TGTGCCATCAGCGCCCAGGACTACGAGCAGTACTTC. Its translation is CAISAQDYEQYF. V and J are TRBV10-3 and TRBJ2-7; no clear D gene. The CDR3 covers 12 residues. Trimming shortened V by 6 bases and J by 3 bases, and 9 bases separated the two germline ends. CDR1 and CDR2 from the germline V gene are ENHRY and SYGVKD.

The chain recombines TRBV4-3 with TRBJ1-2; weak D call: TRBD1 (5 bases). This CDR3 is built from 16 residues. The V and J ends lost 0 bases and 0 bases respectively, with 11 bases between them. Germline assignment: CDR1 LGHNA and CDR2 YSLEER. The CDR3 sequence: CASSQEDTEPNYGYTF. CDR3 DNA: TGCGCCAGCAGCCAAGAGGACACAGAACCTAACTATGGCTACACCTTC.

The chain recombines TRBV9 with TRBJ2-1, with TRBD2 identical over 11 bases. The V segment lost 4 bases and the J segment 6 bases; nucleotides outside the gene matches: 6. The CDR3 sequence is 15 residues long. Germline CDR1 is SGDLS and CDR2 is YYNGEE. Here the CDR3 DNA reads TGTGCCAGCAGCCTTAGCGGGGGGGCATTCAATGAGCAGTTCTTC. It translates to CASSLSGGAFNEQFF.

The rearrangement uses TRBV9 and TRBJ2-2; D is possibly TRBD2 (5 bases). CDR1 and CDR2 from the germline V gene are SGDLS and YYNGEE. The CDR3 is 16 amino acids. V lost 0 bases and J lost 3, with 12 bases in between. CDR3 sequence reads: CASSVGGRVDTGELFF. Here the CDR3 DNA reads TGTGCCAGCAGCGTAGGAGGGCGAGTCGACACCGGGGAGCTGTTTTTT. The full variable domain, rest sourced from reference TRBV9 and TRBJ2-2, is DSGVTQTPKHLITATGQRVTLRCSPRSGDLSVYWYQQSLDQGLQFLIQYYNGEERAKGNILERFSAQQFPDLHSELNLSSLELGDSALYFCASSVGGRVDTGELFFGEGSRLTVL.

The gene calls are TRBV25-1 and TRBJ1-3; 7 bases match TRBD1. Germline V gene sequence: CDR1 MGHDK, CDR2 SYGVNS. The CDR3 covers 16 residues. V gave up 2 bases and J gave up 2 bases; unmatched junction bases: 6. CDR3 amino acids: CASSENRDRAGNTIYF. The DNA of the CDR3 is TGTGCCAGCAGTGAAAACAGAGACAGGGCTGGAAACACCATATATTTT.

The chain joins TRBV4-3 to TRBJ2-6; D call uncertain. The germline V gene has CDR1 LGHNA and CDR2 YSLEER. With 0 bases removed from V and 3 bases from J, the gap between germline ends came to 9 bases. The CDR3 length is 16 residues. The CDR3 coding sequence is TGCGCCAGCAGCCAAGAGGTGGCAGTTGGGGCCAACGTCCTGACTTTC. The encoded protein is CASSQEVAVGANVLTF.

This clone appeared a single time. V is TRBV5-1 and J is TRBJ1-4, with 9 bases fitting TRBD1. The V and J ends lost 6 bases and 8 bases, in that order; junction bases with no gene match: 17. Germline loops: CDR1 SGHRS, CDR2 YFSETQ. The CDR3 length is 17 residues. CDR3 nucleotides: TGCGCCAGCAAGCCGGGGACAGGGTGGCCCCCGGACGAAAAACTGTTTTTT. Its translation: CASKPGTGWPPDEKLFF.

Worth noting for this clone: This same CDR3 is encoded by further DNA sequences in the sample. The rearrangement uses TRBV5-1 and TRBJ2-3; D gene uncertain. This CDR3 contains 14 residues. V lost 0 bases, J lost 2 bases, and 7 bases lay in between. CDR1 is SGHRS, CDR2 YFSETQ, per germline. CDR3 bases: TGCGCCAGCAGCTTGGCCGAGATCACAGATACGCAGTATTTT. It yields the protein CASSLAEITDTQYF.

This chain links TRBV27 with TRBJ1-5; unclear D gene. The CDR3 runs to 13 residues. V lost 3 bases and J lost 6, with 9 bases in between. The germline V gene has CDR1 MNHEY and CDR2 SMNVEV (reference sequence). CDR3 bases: TGTGCCAGCAGTTTCCAGTTCGCTCAGCCCCAGCATTTT. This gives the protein CASSFQFAQPQHF.

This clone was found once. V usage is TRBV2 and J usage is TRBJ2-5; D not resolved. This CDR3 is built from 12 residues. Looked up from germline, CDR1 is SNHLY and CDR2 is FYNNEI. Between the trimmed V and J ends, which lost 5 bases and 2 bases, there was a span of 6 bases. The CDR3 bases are TGTGCCAGCAGTAGCGTACAAGAGACCCAGTACTTC. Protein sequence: CASSSVQETQYF.